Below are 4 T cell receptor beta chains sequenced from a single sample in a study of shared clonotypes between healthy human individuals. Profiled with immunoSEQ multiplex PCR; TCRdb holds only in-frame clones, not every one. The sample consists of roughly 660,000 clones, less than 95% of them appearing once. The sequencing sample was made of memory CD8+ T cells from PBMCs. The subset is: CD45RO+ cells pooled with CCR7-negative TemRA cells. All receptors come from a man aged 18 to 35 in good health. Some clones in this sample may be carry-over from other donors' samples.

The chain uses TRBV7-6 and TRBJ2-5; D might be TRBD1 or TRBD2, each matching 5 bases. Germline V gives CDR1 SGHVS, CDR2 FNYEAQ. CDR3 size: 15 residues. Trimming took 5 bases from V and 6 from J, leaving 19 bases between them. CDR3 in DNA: TGTGCCAGCAGCCCACCGGACATTACTAGGAAGACCCAGTACTTC. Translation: CASSPPDITRKTQYF.

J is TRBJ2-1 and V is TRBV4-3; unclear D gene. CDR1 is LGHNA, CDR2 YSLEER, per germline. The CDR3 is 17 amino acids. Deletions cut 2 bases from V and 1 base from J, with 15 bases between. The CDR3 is CASSQSRATSSYNEQFF. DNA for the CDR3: TGCGCCAGCAGCCAATCTAGGGCTACCTCATCCTACAATGAGCAGTTCTTC.

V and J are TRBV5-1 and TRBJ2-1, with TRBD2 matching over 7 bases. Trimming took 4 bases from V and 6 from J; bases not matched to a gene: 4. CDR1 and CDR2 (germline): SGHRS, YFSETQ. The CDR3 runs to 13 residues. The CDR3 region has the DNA TGCGCCAGCAGCCCAGCGGGGTTCAATGAGCAGTTCTTC. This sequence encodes CASSPAGFNEQFF.

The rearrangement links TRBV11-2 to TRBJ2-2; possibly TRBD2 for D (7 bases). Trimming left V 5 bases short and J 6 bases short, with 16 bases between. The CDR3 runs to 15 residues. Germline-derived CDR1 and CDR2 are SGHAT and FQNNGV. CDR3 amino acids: CASSDPWGGPGELFF. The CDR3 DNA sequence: TGTGCCAGCAGCGACCCCTGGGGGGGCCCCGGGGAGCTGTTTTTT.